The clone carrying this TCR beta chain was found many times. Its cognate antigen is unknown. This sample is part of a study of breast tumors, draining lymph nodes, adjacent tissues. Whole-study results and caveats: Data only fit, rather than demonstrated, lymph node origin of most tumor T cells. Tumor and nontumor repertoires were significantly more similar in luminal-like than in basal-like breast cancer. Compared with lymph nodes, tumors were less diverse; compared with nontumor tissue, more.

The CDR3 extends over 15 amino acids. Germline-derived CDR1 and CDR2 are KGHSH and LQKENI. After removal of 3 bases from V and 5 bases from J, the junction contained 8 bases not matched to a gene. Axillary draining lymph nodes of breast cancer patients supplied the node samples. TCRdb analysed the multiplex PCR reads with MiXCR anew, one entry per CDR3 protein. The sample yields over 200,000 distinct CDR3 sequences, roughly 32% seen once. The sample was axillary lymph node tissue. The clonotype comes from a female donor with breast cancer. Some clones in this sample may be carry-over from other donors' samples. The rearrangement joins TRBV18 to TRBJ1-2; 8 positions match TRBD1. CDR3 nucleotides: TGTGCCAGCTCACCCTTGGGACAGGCAGGATATGGCTACACCTTC. Protein product: CASSPLGQAGYGYTF.